The TCR beta chain described here comes from a study of shared clonotypes between healthy human individuals. Study context: CD4 naive cells filled three plates per donor, CD4 memory three, CD8 naive two and CD8 memory one.

The CDR3 consists of 18 residues. Trimming removed 0 bases at V and 2 bases at J, with 19 bases between. Germline CDR1 reads KGHSH; CDR2 reads LQKENI. Produced via immunoSEQ multiplex PCR; TCRdb's table is partial and in-frame only. This table has under 2,500,000 clones, approximately 94% appearing once. Overall study findings and caveats: The researchers took only blood, and tissue repertoires probably look different.

Of note for this clone: The antigen is undetermined.

Negatively enriched CD4+ T cells were divided by CD45RA into naive and memory. This TCR was sampled from a man aged 18-30 years in good health. The gene calls are TRBV18 and TRBJ2-5; D may correspond to TRBD1 or TRBD2 (6 bases each). Sequencing used naive CD4+ T cells sorted from blood. Subset of the sample: CD45RA+ positively selected. The CDR3 spells CASSPPWGATSSQETQYF. The CDR3 region has the DNA TGTGCCAGCTCACCACCGTGGGGGGCCACATCCTCGCAAGAGACCCAGTACTTC.